This T cell receptor (beta chain) comes out of a study of blood T cell repertoires in COVID-19. Study-wide context: COVID-19 samples collected from the United States, Italy and Spain covered acute and convalescent phases. Sources were T cells, B-cell-depleted T cells, or PBMCs; the material itself was cDNA or gDNA.

This CDR3 contains 14 residues. Germline assignment: CDR1 MGHRA and CDR2 YSYEKL. Trimming took off 6 bases at V and 2 bases at J, with 14 bases between the two ends. Per the study methods: The assay estimated nucleated cells by amplifying reference gene primers. Data came from immunoSEQ multiplex PCR; TCRdb stores just in-frame clones and leaves some out. The D gene and trimming were derived from the DNA, and the V and J assignments and clone size from that table. The sample holds approximately 180,000 clones, 80% to 90% seen once. The V gene is TRBV4-1, the J gene TRBJ2-7; possible D gene TRBD2, 5 bases. The sample comprised peripheral blood. The TCR sequence derives from a woman aged 45-65 years with acute or convalescent COVID-19. The CDR3 DNA follows: TGCGCCAGCAGTAGGATCGGGGATCCCTACGAGCAGTACTTC. Translating gives CASSRIGDPYEQYF.